This T cell receptor (beta chain) comes out of a study of T-cell reconstitution after alpha-beta-depleted transplantation in children. During its preparation, the TCRbeta library received unique molecular identifiers. TCRdb analysed the PCR reads with MiXCR anew, one entry per CDR3 protein. The sample consists of 600,000 or so distinct CDR3 sequences, 23% of them appearing once. This CDR3 has 15 amino acids. Trimming cost V 6 bases and J 0 bases, with 15 bases left between them. Per the germline V gene, CDR1 is DFQATT and CDR2 is SNEGSKA (reference sequence). The clonotype originates from a boy younger than two who had a stem cell transplant for acute myeloid leukemia, so the T cells may come from the graft donor. This chain links TRBV20-1 with TRBJ1-3, with a weak D call TRBD1 (5 bases). Sample: PBMCs, mostly from graft donor cells, taken 360 days after TCRalphabeta/CD19-depleted stem cell transplant. This CDR3 is CSATNPTVSGNTIYF. The CDR3 bases are TGCAGTGCAACGAACCCGACAGTCTCTGGAAACACCATATATTTT.